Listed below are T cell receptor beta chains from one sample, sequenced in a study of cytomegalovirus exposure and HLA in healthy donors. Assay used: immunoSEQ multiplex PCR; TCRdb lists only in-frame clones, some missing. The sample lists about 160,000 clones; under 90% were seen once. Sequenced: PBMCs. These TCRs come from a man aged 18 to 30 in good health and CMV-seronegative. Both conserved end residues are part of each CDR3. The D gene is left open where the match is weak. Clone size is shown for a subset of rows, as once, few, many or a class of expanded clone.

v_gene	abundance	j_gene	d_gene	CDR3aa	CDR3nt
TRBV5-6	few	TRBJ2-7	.	CASSLDELAETYEQYF	TGTGCCAGCAGCTTGGATGAGTTAGCGGAGACCTACGAGCAGTACTTC
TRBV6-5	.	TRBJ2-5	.	CASRMRGHGEQYF	TGTGCCAGCAGGATGCGGGGCCACGGGGAGCAGTACTTC
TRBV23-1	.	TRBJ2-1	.	CASSQSGLGYNEQFF	TGCGCCAGCAGTCAATCGGGGCTAGGCTACAATGAGCAGTTCTTC
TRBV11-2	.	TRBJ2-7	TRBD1	CASSSGTGYEQYF	TGTGCCAGCAGCTCCGGGACAGGGTACGAGCAGTACTTC
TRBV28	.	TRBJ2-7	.	CASSLFQGQPTYEQYF	TGTGCCAGCAGTTTATTCCAGGGACAACCAACCTACGAGCAGTACTTC
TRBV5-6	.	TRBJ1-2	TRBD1	CASSSGDRVRGYTF	TGTGCCAGCAGCTCGGGGGACAGGGTCCGTGGCTACACCTTC
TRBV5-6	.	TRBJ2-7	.	CASSPPTFGTEGEQYF	TGTGCCAGCAGCCCTCCCACCTTTGGGACTGAAGGCGAGCAGTACTTC
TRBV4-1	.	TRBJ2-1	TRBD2	CASSQGGGPGTSGSSYNEQFF	TGCGCCAGCAGCCAGGGGGGAGGGCCTGGGACTAGCGGGAGTTCCTACAATGAGCAGTTCTTC
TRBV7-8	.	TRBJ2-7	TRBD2	CASSLGLDYEQYF	TGTGCCAGCAGCCTTGGACTAGACTACGAGCAGTACTTC
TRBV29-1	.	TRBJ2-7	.	CSVDANGGGQYF	TGCAGCGTTGATGCGAACGGGGGAGGGCAGTACTTC
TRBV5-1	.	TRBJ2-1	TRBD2	CASASSGGYNEQFF	TGCGCCAGCGCGTCTAGCGGGGGATACAATGAGCAGTTCTTC
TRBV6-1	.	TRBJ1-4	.	CASRRGTTNEKLFF	TGTGCCAGCAGGCGGGGAACAACTAATGAAAAACTGTTTTTT
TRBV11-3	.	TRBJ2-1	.	CASSFAQGPYNEQFF	TGTGCCAGCAGCTTTGCACAGGGTCCTTACAATGAGCAGTTCTTC
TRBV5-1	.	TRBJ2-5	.	CASSLTGGQFVFQETQYF	TGCGCCAGCAGTTTAACGGGGGGACAATTTGTATTTCAAGAGACCCAGTACTTC
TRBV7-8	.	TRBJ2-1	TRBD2	CASSLAGLVGQFF	TGTGCCAGCAGCTTAGCGGGACTAGTGGGGCAGTTCTTC
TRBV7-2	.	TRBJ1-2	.	CASSQKRGSNYGYTF	TGTGCCAGCAGTCAGAAGCGTGGGAGTAACTATGGCTACACCTTC
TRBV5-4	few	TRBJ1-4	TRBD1	CASSWRTGSGEKLFF	TGTGCCAGCAGCTGGAGGACAGGGTCGGGTGAAAAACTGTTTTTT
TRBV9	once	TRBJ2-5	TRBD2	CASSVGGLAGAETQYF	TGTGCCAGCAGCGTAGGGGGTTTAGCGGGAGCAGAGACCCAGTACTTC
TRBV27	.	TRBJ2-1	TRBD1	CASSPRTGESSSYNEQFF	TGTGCCAGCAGTCCCCGGACAGGGGAATCGAGCTCCTACAATGAGCAGTTCTTC
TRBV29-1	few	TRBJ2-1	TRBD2	CSVETSADNEQFF	TGCAGCGTTGAAACTAGCGCGGACAATGAGCAGTTCTTC
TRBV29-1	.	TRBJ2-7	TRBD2	CSVEDGRASGSPHEQYF	TGCAGCGTTGAAGATGGACGAGCTAGCGGGAGTCCCCACGAGCAGTACTTC
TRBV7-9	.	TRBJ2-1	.	CASSLTQGDNEQFF	TGTGCCAGCAGCCTCACCCAAGGAGACAATGAGCAGTTCTTC
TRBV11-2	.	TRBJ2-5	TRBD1	CASSPRDRQETQYF	TGTGCCAGCAGCCCCCGGGACAGACAAGAGACCCAGTACTTC
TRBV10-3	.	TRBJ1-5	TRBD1	CAISGTGSHQPQHF	TGTGCCATTTCCGGGACAGGGAGTCATCAGCCCCAGCATTTT
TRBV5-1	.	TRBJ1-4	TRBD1	CASRLRTGGSEKLFF	TGCGCCAGCAGGCTACGGACAGGGGGCAGTGAAAAACTGTTTTTT
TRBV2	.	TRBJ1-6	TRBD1	CASSAKGQALNSPLHF	TGTGCCAGCAGCGCCAAAGGACAGGCCCTTAATTCACCCCTCCACTTT
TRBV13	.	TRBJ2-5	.	CASSLGGQETQYF	TGTGCCAGCAGCTTAGGCGGGCAAGAGACCCAGTACTTC
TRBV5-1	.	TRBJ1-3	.	CASSYTDSGNTIYF	TGCGCCAGCAGCTACACCGACTCTGGAAACACCATATATTTT
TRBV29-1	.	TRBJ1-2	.	CSFRKNYGYTF	TGCAGCTTCAGAAAAAACTATGGCTACACCTTC
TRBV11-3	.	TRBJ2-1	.	CASSLGRGSYNEQFF	TGTGCCAGCAGCTTAGGGAGGGGCTCCTACAATGAGCAGTTCTTC
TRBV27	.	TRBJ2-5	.	CASSSPQTQETQYF	TGTGCCAGCAGTTCGCCACAGACCCAAGAGACCCAGTACTTC
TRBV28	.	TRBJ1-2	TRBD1	CASSWTGGVYGYTF	TGTGCCAGCAGTTGGACAGGGGGCGTCTATGGCTACACCTTC
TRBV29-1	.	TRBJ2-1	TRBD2	CSVEPLAGEGNEQFF	TGCAGCGTTGAACCACTAGCGGGAGAGGGTAATGAGCAGTTCTTC
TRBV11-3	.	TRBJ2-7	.	CASSDYYEQYF	TGTGCCAGCAGCGACTACTACGAGCAGTACTTC
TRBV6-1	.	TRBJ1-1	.	CASTSGVGTTEAFF	TGTGCCAGCACGTCGGGGGTGGGAACCACTGAAGCTTTCTTT
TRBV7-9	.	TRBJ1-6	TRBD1	CASSFTGTGLGSNSPLHF	TGTGCCAGCAGCTTCACCGGGACAGGCCTTGGGAGTAATTCACCCCTCCACTTT
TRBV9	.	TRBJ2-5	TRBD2	CASSVSSSGGQETQYF	TGTGCCAGCAGCGTATCCTCATCGGGGGGCCAAGAGACCCAGTACTTC
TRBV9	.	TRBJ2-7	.	CASSEGLRYEQYF	TGTGCCAGCAGCGAAGGACTCCGCTACGAGCAGTACTTC
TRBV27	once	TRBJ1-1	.	CASSFSNMNTEAFF	TGTGCCAGCAGTTTTAGCAATATGAACACTGAAGCTTTCTTT
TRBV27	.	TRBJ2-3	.	CASGVAGKTDTQYF	TGTGCCAGCGGGGTGGCGGGAAAAACAGATACGCAGTATTTT
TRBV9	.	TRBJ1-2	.	CASSGYGYTF	TGTGCCAGCTCAGGCTATGGCTACACCTTC
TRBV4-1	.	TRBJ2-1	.	CASSQETSYNEQFF	TGCGCCAGCAGCCAAGAAACTAGCTACAATGAGCAGTTCTTC
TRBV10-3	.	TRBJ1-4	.	CAREGRRGKLFF	TGTGCCAGAGAGGGGAGGCGGGGAAAACTGTTTTTT
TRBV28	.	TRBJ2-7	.	CASNPERDIHEQYF	TGTGCCAGCAACCCAGAGCGGGACATTCACGAGCAGTACTTC
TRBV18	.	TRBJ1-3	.	CASSPGQILSGNTIYF	TGTGCCAGCTCACCAGGACAAATTCTCTCTGGAAACACCATATATTTT
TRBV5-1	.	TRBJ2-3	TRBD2	CASSPGTSGTDTQYF	TGCGCCAGCAGCCCGGGGACTAGCGGAACCGATACGCAGTATTTT
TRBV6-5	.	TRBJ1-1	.	CASSFAGPLNTEAFF	TGTGCCAGCAGTTTTGCAGGGCCCTTGAACACTGAAGCTTTCTTT
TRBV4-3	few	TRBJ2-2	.	CASSLAIKNTGELFF	TGCGCCAGCAGCCTAGCGATAAAGAACACCGGGGAGCTGTTTTTT
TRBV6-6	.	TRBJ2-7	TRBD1	CASSNPDRGRQYF	TGTGCCAGCAGCAACCCAGACAGGGGAAGGCAGTACTTC
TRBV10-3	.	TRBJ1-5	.	CAISESGRGGQPQHF	TGTGCCATCAGTGAGTCGGGGAGGGGTGGGCAGCCCCAGCATTTT
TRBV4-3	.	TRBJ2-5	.	CASSQRAGQYQETQYF	TGCGCCAGCAGCCAAAGAGCGGGCCAGTACCAAGAGACCCAGTACTTC
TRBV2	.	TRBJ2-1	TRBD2	CASTLAGGAYNEQFF	TGTGCCAGCACTCTAGCGGGGGGGGCCTACAATGAGCAGTTCTTC
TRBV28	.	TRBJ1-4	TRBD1	CASSFRDRGPEKLFF	TGTGCCAGCAGTTTCAGGGACAGGGGACCTGAAAAACTGTTTTTT
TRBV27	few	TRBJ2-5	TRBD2	CASSLSPPFGLAVVQETQYF	TGTGCCAGCAGTTTATCGCCCCCGTTTGGGCTAGCGGTAGTACAAGAGACCCAGTACTTC
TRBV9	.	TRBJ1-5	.	CASSVEDNNQPQHF	TGTGCCAGCAGCGTAGAGGACAACAATCAGCCCCAGCATTTT
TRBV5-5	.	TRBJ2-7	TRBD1	CASSGGQGYHEQYF	TGTGCCAGCAGCGGTGGACAGGGGTACCACGAGCAGTACTTC
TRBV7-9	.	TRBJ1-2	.	CASSSHLGRGNYGYTF	TGTGCCAGCAGCTCCCATTTAGGAAGGGGAAACTATGGCTACACCTTC
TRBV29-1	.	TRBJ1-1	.	CSVDRGLPNTEAFF	TGCAGCGTGGACCGGGGACTCCCGAACACTGAAGCTTTCTTT